This TCR beta chain was sequenced in a study of T cells after yellow fever vaccination. Study-wide findings and caveats: The bulk population could contribute abundant contaminating clonotypes to FACS-sorted repertoires.

MiXCR was run by TCRdb on the 5' RACE reads, yielding one entry per CDR3 protein. The data contain 450,000 to 600,000 distinct CDR3 sequences, 13% of them singletons. This clonotype turned up a few times. Its antigen is not known. Per the germline V gene, CDR1 is LGHNA and CDR2 is YSLEER. Trimming left V 2 bases short and J 2 bases short, with 11 bases between. The CDR3 consists of 15 residues. The sample consisted of PBMCs, taken on the day of the yellow fever booster vaccination. The rearrangement joins TRBV4-3 to TRBJ2-3; D possibly corresponds to TRBD2 (5 bases). The TCR comes from a man aged 25-45 years who received the YFV17D yellow fever vaccine. CDR3 nucleotide sequence: TGCGCCAGCAGCCAACACGTAGCGCACACAGATACGCAGTATTTT. Translated: CASSQHVAHTDTQYF.